One and the same sample provided the 21 T cell receptor beta chains below, sequenced in a study of CD8+CD57+ T cells in acquired aplastic anemia. According to the study, genomic DNA was the template for TCR beta VDJ and CDR3 profiling. TCRdb recomputed calls from the reads with MiXCR, one row per CDR3 protein. This table holds about 160,000 distinct CDR3 sequences, around 40% found once. Material: sorted CD4+, CD8+, or CD8+CD57+ T cells (not recorded which) from PBMCs. Receptors were obtained from a human donor in good health.

This rearrangement joins TRBV11-2 to TRBJ1-2, with 9 positions matching TRBD1. J lost 4 bases, V lost 2 bases, and 17 bases had no gene match. The germline CDR1 and CDR2 sequences are SGHAT and FQNNGV. The CDR3 consists of 19 residues. The CDR3, as DNA: TGTGCCAGCAGCTTATCCTCTTCGTGGGGACAGGGTAACTTCTATGGCTACACCTTC. It specifies CASSLSSSWGQGNFYGYTF.

This clonotype showed up many times. The CDR3 here is CASRQEGYEQYF. In nucleotides, the CDR3 is TGTGCCAGCAGACAGGAAGGCTACGAGCAGTACTTC. This sequence joins TRBV28 and TRBJ2-7; D perhaps matches TRBD1 (5 bases). Trimming took off 6 bases at V and 3 bases at J, with 9 bases between the two ends. From germline, CDR1 is MDHEN and CDR2 SYDVKM. This CDR3 spans 12 amino acids.

This clonotype was observed many times. The chain combines TRBV15 with TRBJ2-7, with a weak D call TRBD1 (6 bases). This CDR3 is 14 amino acids long. Trimming took 4 bases from V and 6 from J, leaving 16 bases between them. Germline V gene lookup returns CDR1 LNHNV and CDR2 YYDKDF (reference sequence). The CDR3 sequence is CATSTGTPSLEQYF. The CDR3, as DNA: TGTGCCACCAGCACGGGGACACCCTCTCTCGAGCAGTACTTC.

Worth noting for this clonotype: A clone one base away is much larger, so this may be a read error. The V call is TRBV7-3, the J call TRBJ1-5; no definite D call. There are 15 residues in the CDR3. The germline V gene encodes CDR1 SGHTA and CDR2 FQGTGA. Trimming shortened V by 5 bases and J by 0 bases, and 11 bases separated the two germline ends. CDR3 in amino acids: CASSVAGSSNQPQHF. The DNA of the CDR3 is TGTGCCAGCAGCGTAGCCGGGAGTAGCAATCAGCCCCAGCATTTT.

Note on this clonotype: A single base separates this from a much larger clone, so it may be a read error. This rearrangement joins TRBV20-1 to TRBJ2-7, with D possibly being TRBD2 (6 bases). There are 13 residues in the CDR3. From germline, CDR1 is DFQATT and CDR2 SNEGSKA (reference sequence). The DNA of the CDR3 is TGCAGTGCTAGCGTTGGGGGGATCTACGAGCAGTGCTTC. This translates into CSASVGGIYEQCF.

This clonotype showed up many times. V is TRBV9 and J is TRBJ1-2; 8 nucleotides match TRBD1. With 2 bases clipped from V and 4 bases from J, the junction kept 4 bases outside the gene matches. The V gene's germline CDR1 is SGDLS and CDR2 YYNGEE. This CDR3 is built from 14 residues. CDR3 sequence: CASSVDRVAYGYTF. Written as DNA, the CDR3 is TGTGCCAGCAGCGTGGACAGGGTAGCCTATGGCTACACCTTC.

The chain employs TRBV30 and TRBJ2-1; D may correspond to TRBD1 or TRBD2 (5 bases each). Germline V gives CDR1 GTSNPN, CDR2 SVGIG (reference sequence). V shed 8 bases and J shed 8 bases, with 16 bases lying between them. There are 12 residues in the CDR3. This CDR3 reads CARGRLRDEQFF. DNA for the CDR3: TGTGCCAGGGGACGCCTTCGGGATGAGCAGTTCTTC. The full variable domain, rest sourced from reference TRBV30 and TRBJ2-1, is SQTIHQWPATLVQPVGSPLSLECTVEGTSNPNLYWYRQAAGRGLQLLFYSVGIGQISSEVPQNLSASRPQDRQFILSSKKLLLSDSGFYLCARGRLRDEQFFGPGTRLTVL.

This clonotype was counted at least ten times. This chain joins TRBV6-4 and TRBJ1-2; D not resolved. The germline V and J ends were trimmed by 6 bases and 4 bases, with 15 bases remaining between them. The CDR3 covers 14 residues. The germline gives CDR1 MRHNA, CDR2 SNTAGT. The CDR3 region is CASSPSAGTYGYTF. The CDR3 coding sequence is TGTGCCAGCAGCCCCTCGGCAGGTACCTATGGCTACACCTTC.

This clonotype is labeled as medium-sized (0.01 to 0.1%). The V call is TRBV29-1, the J call TRBJ2-7, with 10 bases fitting TRBD2. This CDR3 has 14 amino acids. Germline-derived CDR1 and CDR2 are SQVTM and ANQGSEA. The V and J ends lost 1 base and 5 bases, in that order; junction bases with no gene match: 5. The CDR3 sequence: CSVEGAGGADEQYF. For the CDR3, the DNA is TGCAGCGTTGAAGGAGCGGGGGGGGCCGACGAGCAGTACTTC.

A remark on this clonotype: This may stem from a read error, because a much larger clone lies one nucleotide away. The gene calls are TRBV9 and TRBJ1-4; TRBD1 might be the D (6 bases). V dropped 0 bases and J dropped 14 bases, with 20 bases sitting between them. The germline gives CDR1 SGDLS, CDR2 YYNGEE. The CDR3 is 15 residues long. CDR3 sequence: CASSVDVGGQSNLFF. CDR3 nucleotides: TGTGCCAGCAGCGTAGATGTCGGGGGGCAATCGAATCTGTTTTTT.

Ten or more counts support this clonotype. The V and J genes are TRBV19 and TRBJ1-5; a weak D match, TRBD1 (5 bases). This CDR3 comprises 14 residues. The ends were cut back, 7 bases at V and 8 bases at J, with 18 bases in the middle. Germline lookup yields CDR1 LNHDA and CDR2 SQIVND (reference sequence). In DNA form, the CDR3 reads TGTGCCAGTATAAGGCAGGGCGGAGTGGAGCCCCAGCATTTT. This codes for CASIRQGGVEPQHF.

DNA for the CDR3: TGTGCCAGCAGTGTCGCGAAGACCAACACTGAAGCTTTCTTT. Translating gives CASSVAKTNTEAFF. V gene TRBV2 combines with J gene TRBJ1-1; unclear D gene. Per the germline V gene, CDR1 is SNHLY and CDR2 is FYNNEI. V dropped 4 bases and J dropped 2 bases, with 11 bases sitting between them. The CDR3 is 14 amino acids.

The chain links TRBV3-1 to TRBJ2-1, with unresolved D. Looked up from germline, CDR1 is LGHDT and CDR2 is YNNKEL (reference sequence). The V and J ends lost 1 base and 3 bases respectively, with 19 bases between them. The CDR3 extends over 18 amino acids. CDR3 sequence reads: CASSQVSSVAGLYNEQFF. For the CDR3, the DNA is TGTGCCAGCAGCCAAGTTTCTTCGGTGGCAGGCCTCTACAATGAGCAGTTCTTC.

The chain employs TRBV5-1 and TRBJ1-5; no clear D. The length of the CDR3 is 13 residues. V dropped 0 bases and J dropped 9 bases, with 10 bases sitting between them. The germline V gene has CDR1 SGHRS and CDR2 YFSETQ. For the CDR3, the DNA is TGCGCCAGCAGCTTGGGACCAGGCAGGCCCCAGCATTTT. It yields the protein CASSLGPGRPQHF.

This clonotype has at least ten counts. The chain couples TRBV4-2 to TRBJ2-1; D is uncertain. Germline V gives CDR1 LGHNA, CDR2 YNFKEQ. CDR3 length: 14 amino acids. With 0 bases removed from V and 9 bases from J, the gap between germline ends came to 12 bases. The CDR3 sequence: CASSQERFVGEQFF. The CDR3 region has the DNA TGTGCCAGCAGCCAAGAACGTTTCGTAGGTGAGCAGTTCTTC.

This clonotype was counted at least ten times. The V call is TRBV6-1, the J call TRBJ1-2; D might be TRBD1 (6 bases). Trimming removed 3 bases at V and 6 bases at J, with 11 bases between. Per the germline V gene, CDR1 is MNHNS and CDR2 is SASEGT. The CDR3 covers 13 residues. CDR3 amino acids: CASSEYGQNGYTF. The CDR3 DNA follows: TGTGCCAGCAGTGAGTATGGACAGAATGGCTACACCTTC.

This chain joins TRBV2 and TRBJ2-7; 9 positions match TRBD2. Germline V gives CDR1 SNHLY, CDR2 FYNNEI. CDR3 length: 15 amino acids. The V segment lost 6 bases and the J segment 6 bases; nucleotides outside the gene matches: 12. CDR3 protein: CASSRGTSHPSEQYF. CDR3 nucleotide sequence: TGTGCCAGCAGCCGTGGGACTAGCCATCCGTCCGAGCAGTACTTC.

The chain couples TRBV9 to TRBJ2-7, with 13 bases identical to TRBD2. Losses at the gene ends were 4 bases for V and 4 bases for J; bases not matched to a gene: 8. The germline V gene has CDR1 SGDLS and CDR2 YYNGEE. The CDR3 totals 16 residues. DNA of the CDR3: TGTGCCAGCAGCCCCAGACTAGCGGGAGGCCAGTACGAGCAGTACTTC. It specifies CASSPRLAGGQYEQYF.

The chain combines TRBV5-4 with TRBJ2-6; D is unresolved. CDR3 length: 19 amino acids. Germline V gene lookup returns CDR1 SGHNT and CDR2 YYREEE (reference sequence). Trimming shortened V by 2 bases and J by 2 bases, and 20 bases separated the two germline ends. Here the CDR3 reads CASSFSWHKGEPGANVLTF. CDR3 nucleotides: TGTGCCAGCAGCTTTAGTTGGCATAAAGGTGAACCTGGGGCCAACGTCCTGACTTTC.

The J gene is TRBJ2-7, the V gene TRBV11-1; TRBD1 matches at 7 bases. V shed 4 bases and J 0 bases; nucleotides not matched to a gene: 6. Germline assignment: CDR1 SGHAT and CDR2 FQDESV (reference sequence). The CDR3 runs 15 residues. For the CDR3, the DNA is TGTGCCAGCAGCTCCCTGGACAGGCCCTCCTACGAGCAGTACTTC. It translates to CASSSLDRPSYEQYF.

In regard to this clonotype: This is likely a read error, given that the CDR3 carries no conserved phenylalanine or tryptophan at its end. The V and J genes are TRBV20-1 and TRBJ2-1; 11 nucleotides agree with TRBD2. This CDR3 has 20 amino acids. Germline V gene data show CDR1 as DFQATT and CDR2 as SNEGSKA (reference sequence). Trimming cost V 1 base and J 1 base; bases outside gene matches: 15. The CDR3 region has the DNA TGCAGTGCTAGAGTGGCTAGCGGGAGGAGGTATGCCGGGTCCTACAATGAGCAGTTCCTC. Translated: CSARVASGRRYAGSYNEQFL.